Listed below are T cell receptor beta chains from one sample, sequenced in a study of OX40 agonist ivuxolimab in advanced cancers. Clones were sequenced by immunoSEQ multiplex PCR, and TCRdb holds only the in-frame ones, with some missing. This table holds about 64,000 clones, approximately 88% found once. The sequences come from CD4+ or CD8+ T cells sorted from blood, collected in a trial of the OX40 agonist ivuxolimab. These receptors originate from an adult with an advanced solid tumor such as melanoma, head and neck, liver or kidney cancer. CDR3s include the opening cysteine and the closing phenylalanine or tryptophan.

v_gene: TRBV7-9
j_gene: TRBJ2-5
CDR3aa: CASSLVGETQYF

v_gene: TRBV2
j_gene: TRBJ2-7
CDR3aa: CASSRSGQVYEQYF

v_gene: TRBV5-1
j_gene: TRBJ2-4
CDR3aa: CASSDPQGGRNIQYF

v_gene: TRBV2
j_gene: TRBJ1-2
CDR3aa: CASSEGQNYGYTF

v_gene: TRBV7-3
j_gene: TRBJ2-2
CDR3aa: CASSLGGDTGELFF

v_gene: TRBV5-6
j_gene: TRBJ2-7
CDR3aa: CASSLAGGVYEQYF

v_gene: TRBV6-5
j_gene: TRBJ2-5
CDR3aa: CASSTLGQETQYF

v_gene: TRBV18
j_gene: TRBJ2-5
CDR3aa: CASSPGQGNQETQYF

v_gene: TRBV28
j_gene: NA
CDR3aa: CASRGSTGTYEQYF

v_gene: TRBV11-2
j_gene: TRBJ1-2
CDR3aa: CASSSDRVRGYTF